This passage covers 19 T cell receptor beta chains from one sample sequenced in a study of T-cell reconstitution after alpha-beta-depleted transplantation in children. Unique molecular identifiers were used in preparing the TCRbeta library. TCRdb re-derived calls from the PCR reads in MiXCR, one entry per CDR3 protein. The sample lists about a million distinct CDR3 sequences, 25% to 30% occurring once. The sequencing used PBMCs, mostly from graft donor cells, collected 360 days after TCRalphabeta/CD19-depleted stem cell transplant. These receptors all stem from a boy less than two years old who had a stem cell transplant for SCID, so the T cells may come from the graft donor.

As regards this clonotype: It is likely a read error, because the conserved phenylalanine at the end of the CDR3 is missing. The chain carries TRBV20-1 and TRBJ1-3, with D uncertain. Between the trimmed V and J ends, which lost 5 bases and 0 bases, there was a span of 8 bases. The CDR3 extends over 13 amino acids. Germline-derived CDR1 and CDR2 are DFQATT and SNEGSKA (reference sequence). Written as DNA, the CDR3 is TGCAGTGCTCGACTGGGCTCTGGAAACACCATATATTGT. It is translated as CSARLGSGNTIYC.

This chain connects TRBV4-3 to TRBJ2-2; 9 bases are shared with TRBD2. This CDR3 is 18 amino acids long. V shed 0 bases and J 6 bases; nucleotides not matched to a gene: 11. Per germline, CDR1 LGHNA and CDR2 YSLEER. The CDR3 bases are TGCGCCAGCAGCCAAGATTCACTGCGGGGGGGAGTCGCCGGGGAGCTGTTTTTT. Translating gives CASSQDSLRGGVAGELFF.

The chain combines TRBV24-1 with TRBJ2-2; the D gene is possibly TRBD2 (5 bases). Germline CDR1 reads KGHDR; CDR2 reads SFDVKD. This CDR3 is built from 14 residues. V was trimmed by 4 bases and J by 6 bases, leaving 11 bases between them. The CDR3 protein is CATSEEAPPGELFF. As DNA, the CDR3 is TGTGCCACCAGTGAGGAGGCCCCGCCCGGGGAGCTGTTTTTT.

This clonotype was observed a handful of times. The chain joins TRBV5-1 to TRBJ1-3, with no clear D. This CDR3 has 15 amino acids. Germline loops: CDR1 SGHRS, CDR2 YFSETQ. V lost 7 bases and J lost 2, with 16 bases in between. As DNA, the CDR3 is TGCGCCAGCTCGACCCGGGGTACTGCTGGAAACACCATATATTTT. This translates into CASSTRGTAGNTIYF.

V is TRBV20-1 and J is TRBJ2-1, with 9 nucleotides matching TRBD2. The CDR3 is 14 residues long. Germline-derived CDR1 and CDR2 are DFQATT and SNEGSKA (reference sequence). The ends lost 4 bases at V and 9 bases at J; junction bases unmatched: 10. The CDR3: CSATTGGGAGEQFF. CDR3 DNA sequence: TGCAGTGCTACCACTGGCGGGGGGGCCGGTGAGCAGTTCTTC.

As regards this clonotype: An end of the junction differs from the germline gene, which may be a read error. The chain uses TRBV4-1 and TRBJ2-5; TRBD1 or TRBD2 may be the D gene (5 bases each). The CDR3 spans 15 residues. Per germline, CDR1 MGHRA and CDR2 YSYEKL. Here the CDR3 DNA reads TGCGCCAGCAGCCAAGGCCCGGGACCACAAGAGACCGAGTACTTC. Its protein product is CASSQGPGPQETEYF.

This clonotype was counted between two and nine times. CDR3 sequence reads: CASSEAGALPNTEAFF. As DNA, the CDR3 is TGTGCCAGCAGTGAAGCTGGGGCCCTCCCTAACACTGAAGCTTTCTTT. The rearrangement links TRBV2 to TRBJ1-1, with a weak D call TRBD1 (5 bases). The V gene's germline CDR1 is SNHLY and CDR2 FYNNEI. Trimming took 0 bases from V and 2 from J, leaving 13 bases between them. CDR3 length: 16 amino acids.

Only a few counts were recorded for this clonotype. The V gene is TRBV12-3 or TRBV12-4, the J gene TRBJ1-5; D is undetermined. Trimming left V 7 bases short and J 0 bases short, with 13 bases between. The CDR3 contains 15 residues. CDR3 residues: CASTPSWLSNQPQHF. CDR3 nucleotide sequence: TGTGCCAGCACTCCTTCGTGGCTTAGCAATCAGCCCCAGCATTTT.

There are a few counts of this clonotype. This chain connects TRBV6-5 to TRBJ1-1; D is ambiguous. CDR3 length: 15 amino acids. CDR1 MNHEY and CDR2 SVGAGI come from the germline V gene. Trimming removed 8 bases at V and 1 base at J, with 17 bases between. CDR3 amino acids: CASQRAGLGNTEAFF. The CDR3 coding sequence is TGTGCCAGCCAACGGGCCGGGTTAGGGAACACTGAAGCTTTCTTT.

This sequence joins TRBV29-1 and TRBJ2-5; D is perhaps TRBD1 (6 bases). Germline V CDR1 and CDR2: SQVTM, ANQGSEA. This CDR3 is built from 18 residues. The ends were cut back, 0 bases at V and 5 bases at J, with 25 bases in the middle. The chain's CDR3 is CSVEEVKDGQFRTETQYF. The CDR3 region has the DNA TGCAGCGTTGAAGAAGTAAAGGATGGACAGTTTCGGACGGAGACCCAGTACTTC.

Many counts were recorded for this clonotype. The gene calls are TRBV14 and TRBJ2-1; D remains unclear. There are 12 residues in the CDR3. CDR1 and CDR2 (germline): SGHDN, FVKESK. The germline V and J ends were trimmed by 4 bases and 12 bases, with 13 bases remaining between them. The CDR3 DNA reads TGTGCCAGCAGCCGACGGCTTGAAGGGCAGTTCTTC. Amino acid sequence: CASSRRLEGQFF.

This chain links TRBV5-1 with TRBJ2-1; the match to TRBD1 covers 9 bases. V lost 4 bases, J lost 5 bases, and 10 bases stayed unmatched. This CDR3 spans 16 amino acids. Germline V gene data show CDR1 as SGHRS and CDR2 as YFSETQ. CDR3 in DNA: TGCGCCAGCAGCCCCCCCCCGACAGGGGGGAACAATGAGCAGTTCTTC. Translating it yields CASSPPPTGGNNEQFF.

The gene calls are TRBV20-1 and TRBJ2-5; possibly TRBD1 or TRBD2 for D (6 bases each). Germline-derived CDR1 and CDR2 are DFQATT and SNEGSKA (reference sequence). Trimming left V 6 bases short and J 6 bases short, with 26 bases between. This CDR3 spans 16 amino acids. The CDR3 DNA is TGCAGTGCCCGAAGACCCCTCGGAGGGGGGCGGCAGACCCAGTACTTC. Translated: CSARRPLGGGRQTQYF.

This sequence joins TRBV12-3 or TRBV12-4 and TRBJ2-1, with 9 nucleotides matching TRBD2. J was trimmed by 8 bases and V by 5 bases; bases with no gene match: 10. This CDR3 has 15 residues. Here the CDR3 reads CASSPRLAGIHEQFF. The CDR3 nucleotides are TGTGCCAGCAGTCCCCGCCTAGCGGGAATCCATGAGCAGTTCTTC.

The gene calls are TRBV3-1 and TRBJ2-3; D might be TRBD1 (7 bases). The CDR3 extends over 16 amino acids. Germline V gene data show CDR1 as LGHDT and CDR2 as YNNKEL (reference sequence). The ends were cut back, 8 bases at V and 0 bases at J, with 18 bases in the middle. The CDR3, as DNA: TGTGCCAGCGCCGGGGGCCGGGGACAGAGCACAGATACGCAGTATTTT. Translating gives CASAGGRGQSTDTQYF.

This clonotype showed up just a few times. This chain links TRBV12-3 or TRBV12-4 with TRBJ1-2; TRBD1 might be the D (6 bases). The V gene lost 4 bases and the J gene lost 6 bases, with 9 bases spanning the gap. This CDR3 spans 12 amino acids. This CDR3 is CASSSTGNGYTF. For the CDR3, the DNA is TGTGCCAGCAGTTCCACAGGGAATGGCTACACCTTC.

The V and J genes are TRBV19 and TRBJ2-2; possible D gene TRBD2, 5 bases. V gave up 3 bases and J gave up 5 bases, with 7 bases separating them. The CDR3 loop spans 13 amino acids. The V gene's germline CDR1 is LNHDA and CDR2 SQIVND (reference sequence). CDR3 in amino acids: CASSIRDTGELFF. The CDR3 DNA is TGTGCCAGTAGTATTCGGGATACCGGGGAGCTGTTTTTT.

V and J are TRBV5-1 and TRBJ2-3; D not resolved. CDR1 is SGHRS and CDR2 is YFSETQ in the germline V gene. V was pared by 3 bases and J by 4 bases, with 9 bases between. This CDR3 comprises 13 residues. The CDR3 region has the DNA TGCGCCAGCAGCTCGACCTTCTCAGATACGCAGTATTTT. It codes for CASSSTFSDTQYF.

This rearrangement joins TRBV7-3 to TRBJ2-3; 7 positions agree with TRBD1. The J segment lost 0 bases and the V segment lost 5 bases, leaving 5 bases of the junction unmatched. From germline, CDR1 is SGHTA and CDR2 FQGTGA. This CDR3 has 15 residues. The CDR3 region is CASSAGQASTDTQYF. CDR3 nucleotides: TGTGCCAGCAGCGCAGGACAGGCGAGCACAGATACGCAGTATTTT.